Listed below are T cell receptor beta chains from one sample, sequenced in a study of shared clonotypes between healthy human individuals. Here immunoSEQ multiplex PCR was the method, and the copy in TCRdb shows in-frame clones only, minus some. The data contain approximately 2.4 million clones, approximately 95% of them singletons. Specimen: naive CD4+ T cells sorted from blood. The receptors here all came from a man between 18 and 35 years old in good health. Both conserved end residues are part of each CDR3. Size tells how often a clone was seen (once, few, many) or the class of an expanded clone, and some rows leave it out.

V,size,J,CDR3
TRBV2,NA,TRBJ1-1,CASNGRMNTEAFF
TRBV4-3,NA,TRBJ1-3,CASSQYAPGQGIGGNTIYF
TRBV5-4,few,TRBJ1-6,CASSWGTGTNSPLHF
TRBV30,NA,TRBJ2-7,CAWSGFGTSTYEQYF
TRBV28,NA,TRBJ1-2,CASNDPPGQGTNYGYTF
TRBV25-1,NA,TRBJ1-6,CASSWTGGIYNSPLHF
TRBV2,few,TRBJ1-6,CASSEYNSPLHF
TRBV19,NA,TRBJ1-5,CASSIAAVGSQHF
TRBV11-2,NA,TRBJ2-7,CASSAGRSSSSYEQYF
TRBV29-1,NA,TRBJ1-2,CSVGFYLNYGYTF
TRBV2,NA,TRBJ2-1,CASSRDRGRYNEQFF
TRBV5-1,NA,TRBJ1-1,CASSHPQGVNTEAFF
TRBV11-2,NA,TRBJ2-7,CASRNSLLEEQYF
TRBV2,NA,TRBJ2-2,CASSEAGGNTGELFF
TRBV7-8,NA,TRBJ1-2,CASSEDPRGTEYGYTF
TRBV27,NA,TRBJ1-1,CASSPSTVMNTEAFF
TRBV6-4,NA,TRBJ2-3,CASSRGGTDTQYF
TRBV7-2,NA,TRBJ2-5,CASSRGIQETQYF
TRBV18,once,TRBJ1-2,CASSSRQEASYTF
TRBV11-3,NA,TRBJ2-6,CASSTRHRLPSGANVLTF
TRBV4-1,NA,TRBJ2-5,CASSQGRGLETQYF
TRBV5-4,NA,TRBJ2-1,CASSLAPEGGGNNEQFF
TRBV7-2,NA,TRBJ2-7,CASSFTTGYEQYF
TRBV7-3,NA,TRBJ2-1,CASSLTRGREQFF
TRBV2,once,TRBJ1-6,CASRGGHSNSPLHF
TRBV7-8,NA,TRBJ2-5,CASSLESGAQYF
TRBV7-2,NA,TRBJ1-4,CASSPPWAAGREKLFF
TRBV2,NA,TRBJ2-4,CASSPLAGGKNIQYF
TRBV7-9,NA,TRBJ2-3,CASSWGHASTDTQYF
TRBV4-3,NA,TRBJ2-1,CASSQEGARDNEQFF
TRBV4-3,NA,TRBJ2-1,CASSQASSGRGEQFF
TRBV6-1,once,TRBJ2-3,CASSRERLTDTQYF
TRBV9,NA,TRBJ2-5,CASSVDIQTGPQETQYF
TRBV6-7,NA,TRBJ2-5,CASSYPPARQETQYF
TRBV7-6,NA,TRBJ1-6,CASSLLPGSDNSPLHF